The T cell receptor beta chain described here comes from a study of vaccination effects on CD4 cells after COVID-19. Study-wide points: Convalescent patients numbered few in the study; early post-infection timepoints were missing entirely.

Points on this clone: No antigen is known for it.

Expansion of antigen-specific CD4+ T cells with viral peptide pools was carried out by the ViraFEST assay before sequencing. Investigators separated out CD4+ T cells once around 11 days of culture had passed. People in the vaccine group had not been infected with SARS-CoV-2 before, and their nucleocapsid antibodies were negative. It was with about 10 IU/ml IL-2 and 8 to 10 ug/ml peptides that more than 1.5 million PBMC per well were cultured. Profiling relied on immunoSEQ multiplex PCR, and the TCRdb table lists in-frame clones only, not all of them. In the table there are more than 40,000 clones, 70% to 80% of which are singletons. The CDR3 totals 14 residues. Germline CDR1 reads SGHDT; CDR2 reads YYEEEE. Unmatched junction bases numbered 5, after V lost 1 base and J lost 5 bases.

This TCR was sampled from a human donor who received a COVID-19 vaccine. This chain connects TRBV5-6 to TRBJ1-1; the match to TRBD1 covers 7 bases. Sequenced here: CD4+ T cells from PBMCs cultured with SARS-CoV-2 spike peptides, sampled before COVID-19 vaccination. CDR3 nucleotides: TGTGCCAGCAGCTTGACAGCAGGGGGAACTGAAGCTTTCTTT. Translating it yields CASSLTAGGTEAFF.